A selection of T cell receptor beta chains follows, all from one sample in a study of low-dose radiotherapy and immunotherapy resistance in tumors. TCRdb called the reads again in MiXCR, with one record for every CDR3 protein. The data contain 95,000 to 100,000 distinct CDR3 sequences, 20% of them singletons. Sequences were derived from PBMCs, sampled after low-dose radiotherapy plus immunotherapy. These receptors all come from a male donor with prostate cancer. Each CDR3 is given with its conserved first and last residue. The order of the fields is J gene, V gene, D gene, clone size, CDR3 DNA, CDR3 protein. A D gene is named only where the DNA matches it firmly. The size entry is marked missing in some rows and otherwise reads once, few, many or a size class.

j_gene: TRBJ2-5
v_gene: TRBV5-3
d_gene: .
abundance: many
CDR3nt: TGTGCCAGCAGCCCCAGGGTCACGGCCCAAGAGACCCAGTACTTC
CDR3aa: CASSPRVTAQETQYF

j_gene: TRBJ1-1
v_gene: TRBV2
d_gene: .
abundance: many
CDR3nt: TGTGCCATCCCCCGTGGACTTTTGAACACTGAAGCTTTCTTT
CDR3aa: CAIPRGLLNTEAFF

j_gene: TRBJ1-1
v_gene: TRBV6-1
d_gene: .
abundance: few
CDR3nt: TGTGCCAGCAGTGTGGGCACTGAAGCTTTCTTT
CDR3aa: CASSVGTEAFF

j_gene: TRBJ1-5
v_gene: TRBV4-1
d_gene: .
abundance: .
CDR3nt: TGCGCCAGCAGCCAAGATCATCCGGGGATTCAGCCCCAGCATTTT
CDR3aa: CASSQDHPGIQPQHF

j_gene: TRBJ1-6
v_gene: TRBV5-1
d_gene: TRBD1
abundance: many
CDR3nt: TGTGCCAGCAGTAGCGGACAGGGTAATTCACCCCTCCACTTT
CDR3aa: CASSSGQGNSPLHF

j_gene: TRBJ2-7
v_gene: TRBV12-3/TRBV12-4
d_gene: .
abundance: few
CDR3nt: TGTGCCAGCAGGGACAGAAGCTCCTACGAGCAGTACTTC
CDR3aa: CASRDRSSYEQYF

j_gene: TRBJ1-4
v_gene: TRBV6-1
d_gene: .
abundance: many
CDR3nt: TGTGCCAGCAGTGGAGAAAAACTGTTTTTT
CDR3aa: CASSGEKLFF

j_gene: TRBJ1-1
v_gene: TRBV10-3
d_gene: .
abundance: .
CDR3nt: TGTGCCATCAGTGAGAAGGCAGATAACACTGAAGCTTTCTTT
CDR3aa: CAISEKADNTEAFF

j_gene: TRBJ2-7
v_gene: TRBV2
d_gene: .
abundance: many
CDR3nt: TGTGCCAGCAACCGACAGCTCAACTACGAGCAGTACTTC
CDR3aa: CASNRQLNYEQYF

j_gene: TRBJ2-3
v_gene: TRBV28
d_gene: .
abundance: .
CDR3nt: TGTGCCAGCATTCCCCCGAGGGGATCCACAGATACGCAGTATTTT
CDR3aa: CASIPPRGSTDTQYF

j_gene: TRBJ2-1
v_gene: TRBV5-1
d_gene: TRBD1
abundance: many
CDR3nt: TGCGCCAGCAGCTTGGACGGACAGGGAGACAATGAGCAGTTCTTC
CDR3aa: CASSLDGQGDNEQFF

j_gene: TRBJ1-1
v_gene: TRBV3-1
d_gene: .
abundance: many
CDR3nt: TGTGCCAGCAGCCAATTCACCGAAGAAGCTTTCTTT
CDR3aa: CASSQFTEEAFF

j_gene: TRBJ2-2
v_gene: TRBV12-3/TRBV12-4
d_gene: .
abundance: many
CDR3nt: TGTGCCAGCAGCCCAGATTCTTGGGGGCCCGGGGAGCTGTTTTTT
CDR3aa: CASSPDSWGPGELFF

j_gene: TRBJ2-3
v_gene: TRBV5-8
d_gene: .
abundance: many
CDR3nt: TGTGCCAGCAGCCTCGCTCGACAGACAGATACGCAGTATTTT
CDR3aa: CASSLARQTDTQYF

j_gene: TRBJ2-7
v_gene: TRBV7-6
d_gene: .
abundance: many
CDR3nt: TGTGCCAGCAGCCCCGGGACGGACTACGAGCAGTACTTC
CDR3aa: CASSPGTDYEQYF

j_gene: TRBJ2-7
v_gene: TRBV11-2
d_gene: TRBD2
abundance: .
CDR3nt: TGTGCCAGCAGCCATGGCGCCGGGGGGGCCGACGAGCAGTACTTC
CDR3aa: CASSHGAGGADEQYF

j_gene: TRBJ1-5
v_gene: TRBV19
d_gene: TRBD1
abundance: .
CDR3nt: TGTGCCAGTAGTGAGCAGGACAGGGCGCATCAGCCCCAGCATTTT
CDR3aa: CASSEQDRAHQPQHF

j_gene: TRBJ2-7
v_gene: TRBV2
d_gene: .
abundance: many
CDR3nt: TGTGCCAGCAGGGAGTACATAACTAGGTACTACGAGCAGTACTTC
CDR3aa: CASREYITRYYEQYF

j_gene: TRBJ2-1
v_gene: TRBV12-3/TRBV12-4
d_gene: .
abundance: many
CDR3nt: TGTGCCAGCAGTTTAGCCAACAGAGGACAGGAGCAGTTCTTC
CDR3aa: CASSLANRGQEQFF

j_gene: TRBJ2-1
v_gene: TRBV7-7
d_gene: TRBD1
abundance: many
CDR3nt: TGTGCCAGCAGCTTAGCAATGGGCAGGGGGCACTACAATGAGCAGTTCTTC
CDR3aa: CASSLAMGRGHYNEQFF

j_gene: TRBJ2-5
v_gene: TRBV7-2
d_gene: .
abundance: many
CDR3nt: TGTGCCAGCAGCCGCCATCGGGACGGCGAAGAGACCCAGTACTTC
CDR3aa: CASSRHRDGEETQYF

j_gene: TRBJ1-6
v_gene: TRBV27
d_gene: .
abundance: many
CDR3nt: TGTGCCAGCAGCGTGGGAAGGAGCTCCTATAATTCACCCCTCCACTTT
CDR3aa: CASSVGRSSYNSPLHF

j_gene: TRBJ2-5
v_gene: TRBV7-9
d_gene: .
abundance: many
CDR3nt: TGTGCCAGCAGCTTAGCGGTGGGGAGAGAGACCCAGTACTTC
CDR3aa: CASSLAVGRETQYF

j_gene: TRBJ2-5
v_gene: TRBV11-2
d_gene: .
abundance: many
CDR3nt: TGTGCCAGCAGCTTAGGGGCAGGGGCAGAGACCCAGTACTTC
CDR3aa: CASSLGAGAETQYF

j_gene: TRBJ1-6
v_gene: TRBV7-6
d_gene: .
abundance: few
CDR3nt: TGTGCCAGCAGTAGCAGCGGAAAGGGGAATTCACCCCTCCACTTT
CDR3aa: CASSSSGKGNSPLHF

j_gene: TRBJ2-5
v_gene: TRBV27
d_gene: .
abundance: many
CDR3nt: TGTGCCAGCAGTTTACGGGTACGGGAGACCCAGTACTTC
CDR3aa: CASSLRVRETQYF

j_gene: TRBJ2-3
v_gene: TRBV6-2/TRBV6-3
d_gene: .
abundance: .
CDR3nt: TGTGCCAGCAGTCTCTCGGAGGGAGATACGCAGTATTTT
CDR3aa: CASSLSEGDTQYF